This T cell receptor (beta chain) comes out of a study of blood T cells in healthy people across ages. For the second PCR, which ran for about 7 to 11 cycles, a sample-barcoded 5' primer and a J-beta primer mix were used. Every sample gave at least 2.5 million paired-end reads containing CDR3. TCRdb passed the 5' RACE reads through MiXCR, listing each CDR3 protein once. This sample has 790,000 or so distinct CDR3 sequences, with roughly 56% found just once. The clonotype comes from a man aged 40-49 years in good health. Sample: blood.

The CDR3 spells CASSFGGRVQYF. CDR3 sequence (DNA): TGTGCCAGCAGTTTCGGAGGGAGGGTGCAGTATTTT. This rearrangement joins TRBV12-3 or TRBV12-4 to TRBJ2-3; 7 positions match TRBD2. The ends lost 3 bases at V and 11 bases at J; junction bases unmatched: 5. CDR3 length: 12 amino acids.